This TCR beta chain was identified during a study of blood T cell repertoires in COVID-19. The method was immunoSEQ multiplex PCR; TCRdb's version includes in-frame clones alone and lacks a portion of them. The sample records under 300,000 clones, around nine tenths being singletons. V lost 2 bases and J 2 bases, leaving 5 bases between the germline ends. CDR3 length: 13 residues. Material for sequencing was peripheral blood. This TCR came from a woman aged 40 to 49 who had recovered from COVID-19. The V gene is TRBV12-3 or TRBV12-4, the J gene TRBJ2-3; the D is unclear. CDR3 bases: TGTGCCAGCAGTTTATTTAACACAGATACGCAGTATTTT. This gives the protein CASSLFNTDTQYF.